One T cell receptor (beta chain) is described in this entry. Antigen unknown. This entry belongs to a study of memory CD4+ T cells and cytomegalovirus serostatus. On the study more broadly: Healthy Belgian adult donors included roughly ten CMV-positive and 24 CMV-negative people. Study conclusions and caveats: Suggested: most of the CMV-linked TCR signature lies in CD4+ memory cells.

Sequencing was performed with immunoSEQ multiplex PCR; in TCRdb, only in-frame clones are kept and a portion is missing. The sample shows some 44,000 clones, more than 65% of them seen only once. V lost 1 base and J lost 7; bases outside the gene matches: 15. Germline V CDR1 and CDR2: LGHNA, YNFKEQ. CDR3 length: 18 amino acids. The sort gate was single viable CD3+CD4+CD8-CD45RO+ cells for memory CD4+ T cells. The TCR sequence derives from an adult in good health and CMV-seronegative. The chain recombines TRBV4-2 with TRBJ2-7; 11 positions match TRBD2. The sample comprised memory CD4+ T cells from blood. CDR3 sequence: CASSQGRVSGREIGEQYF. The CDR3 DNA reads TGTGCCAGCAGCCAAGGCCGGGTTAGCGGGAGGGAGATCGGGGAGCAGTACTTC.